This is a list of T cell receptor beta chains from one sample in a study of blood T cell repertoires in COVID-19. The method was immunoSEQ multiplex PCR; TCRdb's version includes in-frame clones alone and lacks a portion of them. The sample lists nearly 100,000 clones; just under 85% were seen once. The sample consisted of peripheral blood. The receptor source for this set is a man between 65 and 85 years old with acute or convalescent COVID-19. Each CDR3 is given with its conserved first and last residue. The order of the fields is CDR3 DNA, CDR3 protein, clone size, J gene, D gene, V gene. D genes are given only for firm matches. The size field is filled for only some rows; it gives once, few, many or a size class.

TGCAGCGTTGGGACAAACCAAGAGACCCAGTACTTC	CSVGTNQETQYF	-	TRBJ2-5	-	TRBV29-1
TGTGCCAGTACCACCCACAGGACAGGGTTTAATGAAGCTTTCTTT	CASTTHRTGFNEAFF	-	TRBJ1-1	TRBD1	TRBV19
TGTGCCAGCAGCGTAGGTAGCGGGAGAATGTACAATGAGCAGTTCTTC	CASSVGSGRMYNEQFF	-	TRBJ2-1	TRBD2	TRBV9
TGCGCCAGCAGCTTGTACGGGGAGGGTCACACTGAAGCTTTCTTT	CASSLYGEGHTEAFF	-	TRBJ1-1	-	TRBV5-1
TGTGCCAGCTCACCGGGACAGAACACTGAAGCTTTCTTT	CASSPGQNTEAFF	-	TRBJ1-1	-	TRBV18
TGTGCCAGCAGTGAATTAGTACGGTGGGGGCGGATCACCGGGGAGCTGTTTTTT	CASSELVRWGRITGELFF	-	TRBJ2-2	-	TRBV25-1
TGTGCCAGCAGTGTACAGGGGCGGGCGGACTATGGCTACACCTTC	CASSVQGRADYGYTF	-	TRBJ1-2	TRBD1	TRBV2
TGTGCCAGCTCACCAGGTCCTAGCGGGAGGGCCGGGTTCTTC	CASSPGPSGRAGFF	-	TRBJ2-1	TRBD2	TRBV18
TGTGCCAGCAGCCTCCGGGGGGCCCAGATCCGGAACTTC	CASSLRGAQIRNF	-	TRBJ2-7	-	TRBV3-1/TRBV3-2
TGTGCCAGCAGCGTGGACACTCGCTATGGCTACACCTTC	CASSVDTRYGYTF	-	TRBJ1-2	-	TRBV7-3
TGTGCCAGCCAGGGACTAGCGGATTACTACGAGCAGTACTTC	CASQGLADYYEQYF	-	TRBJ2-7	TRBD2	TRBV6-5
TGTGCCAGCAGAAGACAGGGGGCGTGGATGAACACTGAAGCTTTCTTT	CASRRQGAWMNTEAFF	-	TRBJ1-1	TRBD1	TRBV27
TGTGCCAGCAGGAAACCGGGACAGGGGGGGAATGAGCAGTTCTTC	CASRKPGQGGNEQFF	-	TRBJ2-1	TRBD1	TRBV5-6
TGTGCCAGCATATCTACAGGGTTAACTGAAGCTTTCTTT	CASISTGLTEAFF	-	TRBJ1-1	-	TRBV12-3/TRBV12-4
TGTGCCAGCAGCTTAGTTCAGATCGCCTACGAGCAGTACTTC	CASSLVQIAYEQYF	-	TRBJ2-7	-	TRBV7-8
TGCGCCAGCAGTTTTGAGGCGAACCTTGATAATTCACCCCTCCACTTT	CASSFEANLDNSPLHF	once	TRBJ1-6	-	TRBV5-1
TGTGCCAGCAGCGCGGGACTAGCCAACGAGCAGTACTTC	CASSAGLANEQYF	once	TRBJ2-7	TRBD2	TRBV7-3
TGTGCCAGCAGACCGTGGCGGGGTACGCAGTATTTT	CASRPWRGTQYF	once	TRBJ2-3	-	TRBV12-1
TGTGCCAGCTCACCAGAGACAGCGAACTATGGCTACACCTTC	CASSPETANYGYTF	-	TRBJ1-2	-	TRBV18
TGTGCCAGCAGTACAGGACAACCCGGCGGAGAGCAGTTCTTC	CASSTGQPGGEQFF	-	TRBJ2-1	-	TRBV6-5
TGTGCCAGCAGCCTCTGGACAGGGCCTGGGGCCAACGTCCTGACTTTC	CASSLWTGPGANVLTF	once	TRBJ2-6	TRBD1	TRBV7-3
TGTGCCAGCAGTCCCCGTACAGGGAATGAGCAGTTCTTC	CASSPRTGNEQFF	-	TRBJ2-1	-	TRBV5-4
TGTGCCAGCAGCTCAAGCCTCGTAGCGGGAGCTACGCAGTATTTT	CASSSSLVAGATQYF	-	TRBJ2-3	TRBD2	TRBV11-3
TGTGCCAGCAGCTTGGGTGAGGCTTCGCGGGACCTCGAAGAGACCCAGTACTTC	CASSLGEASRDLEETQYF	-	TRBJ2-5	-	TRBV5-8
TGCAGCGTGCGGGTTTCGAACACTGAAGCTTTCTTT	CSVRVSNTEAFF	-	TRBJ1-1	-	TRBV29-1
TGCAGCGTCAACCGGGACAGAAGACTTTCGTCTGAAGCTTTCTTT	CSVNRDRRLSSEAFF	-	TRBJ1-1	TRBD1	TRBV29-1
TGCGCCAGCAGCCTTGGACAGCTCTATGGCTACACCTTC	CASSLGQLYGYTF	-	TRBJ1-2	-	TRBV5-1
TGTGCCAGCAGGACCTACAGGGCTGATGGCTACACCTTC	CASRTYRADGYTF	-	TRBJ1-2	-	TRBV6-5
TGCAGCGTCCCCAGGGGGAGCTCCTACAATGAGCAGTTCTTC	CSVPRGSSYNEQFF	-	TRBJ2-1	TRBD1	TRBV29-1
TGCGCCAGCAGCTTTTCTCCGACAGGGAATGAAAAACTGTTTTTT	CASSFSPTGNEKLFF	-	TRBJ1-4	TRBD1	TRBV5-1
TGTGCCAGATCCACAGGGTCAGGCTCCTACAATGAGCAGTTCTTC	CARSTGSGSYNEQFF	-	TRBJ2-1	-	TRBV2
TGTGCCAGCAGTTACGGAGACAGGGCGAATCAGCCCCAGCATTTT	CASSYGDRANQPQHF	-	TRBJ1-5	TRBD1	TRBV6-6
TGTGCCAGCAAGAACCTACGGGAGCAGTACTTC	CASKNLREQYF	-	TRBJ2-7	-	TRBV6-5
TGTGCCAGCAGCGCCTGGGGGGGAAAAAACATTCAGTACTTC	CASSAWGGKNIQYF	-	TRBJ2-4	TRBD2	TRBV7-2
TGTGCCAGTCATTATCGGGGGGGGTATCAGCCCCAGCATTTT	CASHYRGGYQPQHF	-	TRBJ1-5	-	TRBV19
TGTGCCAGCAGGGTCGGAGGGACGGGCACTGAAGCTTTCTTT	CASRVGGTGTEAFF	few	TRBJ1-1	-	TRBV27